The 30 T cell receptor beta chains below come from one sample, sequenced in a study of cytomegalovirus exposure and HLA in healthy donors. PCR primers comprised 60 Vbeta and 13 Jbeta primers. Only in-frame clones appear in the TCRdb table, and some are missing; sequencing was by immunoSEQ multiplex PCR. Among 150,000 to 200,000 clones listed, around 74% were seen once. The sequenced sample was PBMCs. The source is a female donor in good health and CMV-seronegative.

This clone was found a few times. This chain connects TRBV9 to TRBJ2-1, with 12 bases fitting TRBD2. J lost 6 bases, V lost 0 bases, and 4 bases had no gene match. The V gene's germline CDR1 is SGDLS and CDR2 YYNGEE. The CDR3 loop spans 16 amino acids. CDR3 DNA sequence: TGTGCCAGCAGCGTAGCTAGCGGGGGGGTCTCCAATGAGCAGTTCTTC. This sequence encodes CASSVASGGVSNEQFF.

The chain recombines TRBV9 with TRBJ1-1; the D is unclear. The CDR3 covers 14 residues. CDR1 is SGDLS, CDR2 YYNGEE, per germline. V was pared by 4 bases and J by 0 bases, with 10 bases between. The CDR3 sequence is CASSPRFVNTEAFF. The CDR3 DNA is TGTGCCAGCAGCCCCCGGTTCGTGAACACTGAAGCTTTCTTT.

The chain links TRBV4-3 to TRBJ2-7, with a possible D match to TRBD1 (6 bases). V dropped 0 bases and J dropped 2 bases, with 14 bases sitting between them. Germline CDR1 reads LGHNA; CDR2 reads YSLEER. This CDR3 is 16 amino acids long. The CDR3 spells CASSQDFVTGAYEQYF. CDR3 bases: TGCGCCAGCAGCCAAGATTTCGTGACAGGCGCCTACGAGCAGTACTTC.

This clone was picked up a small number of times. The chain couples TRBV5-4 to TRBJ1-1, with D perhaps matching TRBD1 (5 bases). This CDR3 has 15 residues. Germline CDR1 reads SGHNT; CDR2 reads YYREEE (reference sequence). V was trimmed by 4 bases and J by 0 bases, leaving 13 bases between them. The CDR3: CASSRTGTMNTEAFF. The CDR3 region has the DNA TGTGCCAGCAGCAGAACCGGGACTATGAACACTGAAGCTTTCTTT.

CDR3 nucleotide sequence: TGCGCCAGCAGCCCGACAGGGTTAGGTAACTATGGCTACACCTTC. This codes for CASSPTGLGNYGYTF. J is TRBJ1-2 and V is TRBV4-1; 7 bases are a match to TRBD1. The junction had 6 bases not matched to a gene; V was cut back by 4 bases and J by 1 base. The germline V gene encodes CDR1 MGHRA and CDR2 YSYEKL. The CDR3 has 15 amino acids.

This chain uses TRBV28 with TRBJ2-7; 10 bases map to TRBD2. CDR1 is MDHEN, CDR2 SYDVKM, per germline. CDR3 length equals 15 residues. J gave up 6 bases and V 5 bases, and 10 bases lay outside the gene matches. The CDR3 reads CASSPLAGDSSEQYF. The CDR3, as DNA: TGTGCCAGCAGTCCCCTAGCGGGAGATTCAAGCGAGCAGTACTTC.

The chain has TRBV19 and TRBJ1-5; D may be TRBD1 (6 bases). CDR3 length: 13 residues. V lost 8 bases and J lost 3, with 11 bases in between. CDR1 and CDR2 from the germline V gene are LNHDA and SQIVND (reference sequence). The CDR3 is CASRQVNNQPQHF. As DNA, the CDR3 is TGTGCCAGTCGACAGGTGAACAATCAGCCCCAGCATTTT.

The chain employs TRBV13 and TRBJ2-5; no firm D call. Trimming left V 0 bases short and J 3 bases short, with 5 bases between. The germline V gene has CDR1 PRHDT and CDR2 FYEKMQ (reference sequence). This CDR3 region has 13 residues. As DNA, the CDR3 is TGTGCCAGCAGCTTAGGACAAGAAGAGACCCAGTACTTC. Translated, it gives CASSLGQEETQYF.

The DNA for the CDR3 is TGTGCCAGCAGCGTAGAGCGGGTCTACACCGGGGAGCTGTTTTTT. Translating it yields CASSVERVYTGELFF. V is TRBV9 and J is TRBJ2-2; possible D gene TRBD2, 6 bases. CDR1 and CDR2 (germline): SGDLS, YYNGEE. The CDR3 has 15 residues. Deletions cut 0 bases from V and 3 bases from J, with 9 bases between.

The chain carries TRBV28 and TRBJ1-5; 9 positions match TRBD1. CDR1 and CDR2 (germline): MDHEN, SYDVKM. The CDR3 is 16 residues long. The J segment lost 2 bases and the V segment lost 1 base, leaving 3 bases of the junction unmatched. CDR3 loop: CASSLLRQGGNQPQHF. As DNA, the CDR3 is TGTGCCAGCAGTTTATTAAGACAGGGGGGCAATCAGCCCCAGCATTTT. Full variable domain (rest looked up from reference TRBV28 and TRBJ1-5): DVKVTQSSRYLVKRTGEKVFLECVQDMDHENMFWYRQDPGLGLRLIYFSYDVKMKEKGDIPEGYSVSREKKERFSLILESASTNQTSMYLCASSLLRQGGNQPQHFGDGTRLSIL.

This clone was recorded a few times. CDR3 protein: CASSRESWTGEGWKHSPLHF. The CDR3 DNA reads as TGTGCCAGTAGCCGAGAGAGCTGGACAGGGGAGGGTTGGAAGCATTCACCCCTCCACTTT. This chain links TRBV19 with TRBJ1-6; 9 bases fit TRBD1. The germline CDR1 and CDR2 sequences are LNHDA and SQIVND (reference sequence). The CDR3 covers 20 residues. Unmatched junction bases numbered 23, after V lost 6 bases and J lost 8 bases.

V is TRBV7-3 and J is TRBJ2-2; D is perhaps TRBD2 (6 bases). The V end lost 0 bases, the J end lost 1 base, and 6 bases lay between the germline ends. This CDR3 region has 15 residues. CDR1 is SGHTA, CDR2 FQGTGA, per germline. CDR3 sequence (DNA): TGTGCCAGCAGCTTAACTAGCGGGAACACCGGGGAGCTGTTTTTT. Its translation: CASSLTSGNTGELFF.

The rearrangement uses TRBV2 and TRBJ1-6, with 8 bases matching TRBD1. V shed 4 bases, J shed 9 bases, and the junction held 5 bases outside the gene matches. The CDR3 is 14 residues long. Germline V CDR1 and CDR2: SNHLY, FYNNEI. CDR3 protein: CASSARTGSSPLHF. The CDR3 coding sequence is TGTGCCAGCAGTGCTCGGACAGGGAGTTCACCCCTCCACTTT.

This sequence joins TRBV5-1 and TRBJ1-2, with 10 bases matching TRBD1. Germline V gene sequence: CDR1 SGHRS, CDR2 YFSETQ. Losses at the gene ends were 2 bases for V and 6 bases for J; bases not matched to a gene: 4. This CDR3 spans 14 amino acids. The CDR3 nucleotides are TGCGCCAGCAGCTTCAGACAGGGGGCGGATGGCTACACCTTC. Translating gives CASSFRQGADGYTF.

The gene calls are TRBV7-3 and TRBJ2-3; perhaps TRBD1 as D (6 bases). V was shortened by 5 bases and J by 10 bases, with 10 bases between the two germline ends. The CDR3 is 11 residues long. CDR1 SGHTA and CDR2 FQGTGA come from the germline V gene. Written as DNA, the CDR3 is TGTGCCAGCAGCCTAGGGGGACCGCAGTATTTT. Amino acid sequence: CASSLGGPQYF.

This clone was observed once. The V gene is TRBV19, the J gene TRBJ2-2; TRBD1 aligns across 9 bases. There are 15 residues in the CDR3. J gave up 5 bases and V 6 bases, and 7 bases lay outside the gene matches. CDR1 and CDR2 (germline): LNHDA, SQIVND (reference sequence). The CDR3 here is CASRTGGFRTGELFF. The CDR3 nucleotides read TGTGCCAGTAGGACAGGGGGATTTAGGACCGGGGAGCTGTTTTTT.

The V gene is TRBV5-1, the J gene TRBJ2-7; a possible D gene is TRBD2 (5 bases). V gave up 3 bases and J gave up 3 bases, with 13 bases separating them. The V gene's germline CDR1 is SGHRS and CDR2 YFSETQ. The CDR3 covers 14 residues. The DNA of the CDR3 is TGCGCCAGCAGCTCCGAGGGTGGAGGCTACGAGCAGTACTTC. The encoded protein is CASSSEGGGYEQYF.

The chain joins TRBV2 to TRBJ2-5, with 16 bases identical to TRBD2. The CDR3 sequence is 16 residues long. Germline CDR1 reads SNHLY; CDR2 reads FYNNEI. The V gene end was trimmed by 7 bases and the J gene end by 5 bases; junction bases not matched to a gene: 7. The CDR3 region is CASTAGLAGGRETQYF. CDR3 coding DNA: TGTGCCAGCACCGCGGGACTAGCGGGGGGGCGGGAGACCCAGTACTTC. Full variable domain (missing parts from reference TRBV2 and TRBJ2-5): EPEVTQTPSHQVTQMGQEVILRCVPISNHLYFYWYRQILGQKVEFLVSFYNNEISEKSEIFDDQFSVERPDGSNFTLKIRSTKLEDSAMYFCASTAGLAGGRETQYFGPGTRLLVL.

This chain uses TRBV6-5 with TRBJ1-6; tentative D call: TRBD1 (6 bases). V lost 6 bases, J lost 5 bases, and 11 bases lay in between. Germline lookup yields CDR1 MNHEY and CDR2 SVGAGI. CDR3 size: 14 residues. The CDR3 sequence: CASRGGPNNSPLHF. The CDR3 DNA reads TGTGCCAGCAGGGGGGGGCCTAATAATTCACCCCTCCACTTT.

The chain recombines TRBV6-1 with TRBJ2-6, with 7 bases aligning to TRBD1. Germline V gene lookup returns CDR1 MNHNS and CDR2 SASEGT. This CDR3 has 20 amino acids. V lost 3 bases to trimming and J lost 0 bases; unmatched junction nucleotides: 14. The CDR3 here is CASSDISGTVTFSGANVLTF. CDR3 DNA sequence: TGTGCCAGCAGTGATATCTCCGGGACAGTTACTTTCTCTGGGGCCAACGTCCTGACTTTC.

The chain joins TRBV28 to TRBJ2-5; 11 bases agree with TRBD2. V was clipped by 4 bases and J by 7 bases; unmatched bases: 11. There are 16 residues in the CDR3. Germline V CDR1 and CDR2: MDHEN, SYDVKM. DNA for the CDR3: TGTGCCAGCAGTTCTCGACTAGCGGGGCTAAAAGGGACCCAGTACTTC. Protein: CASSSRLAGLKGTQYF.

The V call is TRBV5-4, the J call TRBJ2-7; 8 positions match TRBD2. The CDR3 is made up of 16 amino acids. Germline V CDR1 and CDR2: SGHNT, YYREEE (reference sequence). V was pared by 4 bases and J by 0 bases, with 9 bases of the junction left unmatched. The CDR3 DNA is TGTGCCAGCAGCCCGAGCGGGGGAAGGAGCTCCTACGAGCAGTACTTC. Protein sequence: CASSPSGGRSSYEQYF.

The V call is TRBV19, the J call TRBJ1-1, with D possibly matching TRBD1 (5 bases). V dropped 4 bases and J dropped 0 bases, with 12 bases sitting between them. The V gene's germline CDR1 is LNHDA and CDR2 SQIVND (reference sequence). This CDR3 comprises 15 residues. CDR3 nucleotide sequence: TGTGCCAGTAGTACAACCGGGGACTTGAACACTGAAGCTTTCTTT. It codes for CASSTTGDLNTEAFF.

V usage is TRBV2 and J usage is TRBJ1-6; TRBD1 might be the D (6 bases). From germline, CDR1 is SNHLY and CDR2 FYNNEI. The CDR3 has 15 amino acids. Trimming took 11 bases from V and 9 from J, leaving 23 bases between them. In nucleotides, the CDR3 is TGTGCCGGATTACGGTACCCGGGACATGCTTCACCCCTCCACTTT. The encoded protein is CAGLRYPGHASPLHF. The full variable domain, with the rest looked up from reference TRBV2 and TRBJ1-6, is EPEVTQTPSHQVTQMGQEVILRCVPISNHLYFYWYRQILGQKVEFLVSFYNNEISEKSEIFDDQFSVERPDGSNFTLKIRSTKLEDSAMYFCAGLRYPGHASPLHFGNGTRLTVT.

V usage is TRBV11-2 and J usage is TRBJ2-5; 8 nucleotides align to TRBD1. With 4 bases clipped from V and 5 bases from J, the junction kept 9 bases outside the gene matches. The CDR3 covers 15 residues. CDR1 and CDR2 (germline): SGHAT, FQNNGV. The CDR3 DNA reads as TGTGCCAGCAGCTCATACCCAGGGGGCGACGAGACCCAGTACTTC. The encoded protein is CASSSYPGGDETQYF.

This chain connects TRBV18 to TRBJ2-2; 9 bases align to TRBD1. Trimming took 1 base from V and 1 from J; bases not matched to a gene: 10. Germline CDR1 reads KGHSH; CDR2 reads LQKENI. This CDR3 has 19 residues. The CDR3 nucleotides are TGTGCCAGCTCACCACTGACAAAGAACAGGGGGCGGAACACCGGGGAGCTGTTTTTT. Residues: CASSPLTKNRGRNTGELFF. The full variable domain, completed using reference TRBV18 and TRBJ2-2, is NAGVMQNPRHLVRRRGQEARLRCSPMKGHSHVYWYRQLPEEGLKFMVYLQKENIIDESGMPKERFSAEFPKEGPSILRIQQVVRGDSAAYFCASSPLTKNRGRNTGELFFGEGSRLTVL.

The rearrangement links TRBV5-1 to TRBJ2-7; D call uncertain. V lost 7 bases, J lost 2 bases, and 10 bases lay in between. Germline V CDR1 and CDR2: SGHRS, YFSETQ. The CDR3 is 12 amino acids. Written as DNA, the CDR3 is TGCGCCAGCCGGTTAGATGCCTACGAGCAGTACTTC. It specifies CASRLDAYEQYF.

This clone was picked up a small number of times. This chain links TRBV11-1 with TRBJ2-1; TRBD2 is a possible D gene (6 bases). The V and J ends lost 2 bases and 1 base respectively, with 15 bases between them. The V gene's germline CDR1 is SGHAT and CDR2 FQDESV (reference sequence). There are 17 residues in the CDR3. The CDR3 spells CASSLNRGGTSYNEQFF. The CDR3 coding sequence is TGTGCCAGCAGCTTAAACCGGGGCGGGACTTCCTACAATGAGCAGTTCTTC.

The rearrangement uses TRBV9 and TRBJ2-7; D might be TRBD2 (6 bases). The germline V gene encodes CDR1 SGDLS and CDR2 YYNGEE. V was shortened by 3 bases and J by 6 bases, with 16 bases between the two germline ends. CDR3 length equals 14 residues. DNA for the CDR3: TGTGCCAGCAGCGGCCGAGTGGGGGGTCTCGAGCAGTACTTC. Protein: CASSGRVGGLEQYF. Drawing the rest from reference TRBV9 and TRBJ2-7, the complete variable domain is DSGVTQTPKHLITATGQRVTLRCSPRSGDLSVYWYQQSLDQGLQFLIQYYNGEERAKGNILERFSAQQFPDLHSELNLSSLELGDSALYFCASSGRVGGLEQYFGPGTRLTVT.

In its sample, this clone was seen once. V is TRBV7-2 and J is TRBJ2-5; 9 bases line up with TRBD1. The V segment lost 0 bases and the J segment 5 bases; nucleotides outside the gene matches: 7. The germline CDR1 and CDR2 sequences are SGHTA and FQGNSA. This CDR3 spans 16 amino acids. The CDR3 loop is CASSLAAGTGMETQYF. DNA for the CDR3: TGTGCCAGCAGCTTAGCGGCGGGGACAGGGATGGAGACCCAGTACTTC.